The next 32 T cell receptor beta chains were all read from a single sample in a study of human T cells and chemical hapten exposure. MiXCR, run by TCRdb on the RACE reads, gives a single entry per CDR3 protein. Of fewer than 200,000 distinct CDR3 sequences in the sample, 20% to 25% are singletons; the top ten hold about 7%. Noted time point: patch test 1, 2 weeks after DPC sensitization. Treatment defined: therapeutic diphenylcyclopropenone sensitization with weekly scalp DPC. Sequenced material: whole blood, taken in connection with sensitization to the hapten diphenylcyclopropenone (DPC). Receptor source: a woman between 50 and 59 years old with alopecia areata. Some clones in this sample may be carry-over from other donors' samples.

This clonotype was found a few times. V and J are TRBV18 and TRBJ1-1, with TRBD1 matching over 7 bases. The junction had 4 bases not matched to a gene; V was cut back by 3 bases and J by 0 bases. This CDR3 is built from 15 residues. Germline-derived CDR1 and CDR2 are KGHSH and LQKENI. The chain's CDR3 is CASSPAGGVNTEAFF. The CDR3 DNA sequence: TGTGCCAGCTCACCGGCAGGGGGAGTGAACACTGAAGCTTTCTTT. Variable domain in full (rest from reference TRBV18 and TRBJ1-1): NAGVMQNPRHLVRRRGQEARLRCSPMKGHSHVYWYRQLPEEGLKFMVYLQKENIIDESGMPKERFSAEFPKEGPSILRIQQVVRGDSAAYFCASSPAGGVNTEAFFGQGTRLTVV.

The rearrangement uses TRBV24-1 and TRBJ2-2; TRBD2 is a possible D gene (5 bases). Trimming removed 5 bases from V and 5 bases from J, with 11 bases in between. The CDR3 covers 14 residues. The germline gives CDR1 KGHDR, CDR2 SFDVKD. The CDR3 loop is CATSGRGWTGELFF. CDR3 DNA sequence: TGTGCCACCAGTGGTAGAGGGTGGACCGGGGAGCTGTTTTTT.

The CDR3 sequence: CASSELAGGVETQYF. As DNA, the CDR3 is TGTGCCAGCAGTGAACTAGCGGGAGGGGTGGAGACCCAGTACTTC. V and J are TRBV6-1 and TRBJ2-5; 12 bases line up with TRBD2. J gave up 5 bases and V 2 bases, and 3 bases lay outside the gene matches. The CDR3 runs 15 residues. Per the germline V gene, CDR1 is MNHNS and CDR2 is SASEGT.

The table lists this clonotype with a few counts. J is TRBJ2-7 and V is TRBV4-2; 12 bases are shared with TRBD2. The germline V gene has CDR1 LGHNA and CDR2 YNFKEQ. This CDR3 is 21 amino acids long. Trimming at V came to 5 bases and at J to 3 bases, leaving 23 bases not matched to a gene. CDR3 in amino acids: CASSTSRIKTSGSSYVYEQYF. CDR3 DNA: TGTGCCAGCAGCACGTCTAGGATAAAGACTAGCGGGAGTTCTTATGTCTACGAGCAGTACTTC.

The J gene is TRBJ2-1, the V gene TRBV20-1; 7 bases are a match to TRBD2. This CDR3 region has 13 residues. Trimming removed 1 base from V and 6 bases from J; junction bases left unmatched: 3. Germline loops: CDR1 DFQATT, CDR2 SNEGSKA (reference sequence). In DNA form, the CDR3 reads TGCAGTGCTAGAGTGTCTAGCGGCAATGAGCAGTTCTTC. Protein: CSARVSSGNEQFF.

This clonotype came up a few times. The chain's CDR3 is CASRPAGQETQYF. The CDR3 DNA follows: TGTGCCAGCAGGCCCGCTGGGCAAGAGACCCAGTACTTC. V and J are TRBV7-9 and TRBJ2-5; D call uncertain. Trimming pared 6 bases from V and 2 bases from J, leaving 10 bases between. There are 13 residues in the CDR3. CDR1 SEHNR and CDR2 FQNEAQ come from the germline V gene (reference sequence).

The chain carries TRBV28 and TRBJ2-7, with TRBD1 matching over 8 bases. V lost 4 bases to trimming and J lost 3 bases; unmatched junction nucleotides: 14. Germline CDR1 reads MDHEN; CDR2 reads SYDVKM. This CDR3 spans 17 amino acids. CDR3 nucleotide sequence: TGTGCCAGCAGTTCTTTGATTTCTATGGGACAGGACTACGAGCAGTACTTC. This translates into CASSSLISMGQDYEQYF.

This clonotype has more than one count but fewer than ten. The genes are TRBV25-1 and TRBJ2-2; D assignment may be TRBD1 or TRBD2 (5 bases each). CDR1 MGHDK and CDR2 SYGVNS come from the germline V gene. V gave up 0 bases and J gave up 6 bases, with 8 bases separating them. The CDR3 runs 14 residues. Written as DNA, the CDR3 is TGTGCCAGCAGTGAATACAGGGAGTCCGGGGAGCTGTTTTTT. Translated, it gives CASSEYRESGELFF. Full variable domain (remainder filled in from reference TRBV25-1 and TRBJ2-2): EADIYQTPRYLVIGTGKKITLECSQTMGHDKMYWYQQDPGMELHLIHYSYGVNSTEKGDLSSESTVSRIRTEHFPLTLESARPSHTSQYLCASSEYRESGELFFGEGSRLTVL.

The rearrangement links TRBV10-3 to TRBJ2-2; TRBD2 agrees at 9 bases. The V gene's germline CDR1 is ENHRY and CDR2 SYGVKD. The V segment lost 7 bases and the J segment 2 bases; nucleotides outside the gene matches: 5. The CDR3 is 15 residues long. The CDR3 loop reads CAITGTSSNTGELFF. The CDR3 DNA follows: TGTGCCATCACCGGGACTAGCAGTAACACCGGGGAGCTGTTTTTT.

This clonotype was recorded a few times. The chain is built from TRBV20-1 and TRBJ2-2; TRBD2 matches at 9 bases. Germline CDR1 reads DFQATT; CDR2 reads SNEGSKA (reference sequence). J was trimmed by 2 bases and V by 1 base; bases with no gene match: 2. The CDR3 has 15 residues. CDR3 sequence (DNA): TGCAGTGCTAGAGTAGCGGGAGTCAACACCGGGGAGCTGTTTTTT. It codes for CSARVAGVNTGELFF.

V usage is TRBV12-3 or TRBV12-4 and J usage is TRBJ2-3, with D possibly TRBD2 on 6 matching bases. The CDR3 has 14 residues. Trimming removed 7 bases at V and 3 bases at J, with 14 bases between. CDR3 protein: CASTPGLATDTQYF. The CDR3 DNA sequence: TGTGCCAGCACCCCGGGACTGGCGACAGATACGCAGTATTTT.

This clonotype occurred a few times. This rearrangement joins TRBV12-3 or TRBV12-4 to TRBJ2-3; 9 nucleotides line up with TRBD1. The CDR3 is made up of 15 amino acids. The J segment lost 2 bases and the V segment lost 3 bases, leaving 3 bases of the junction unmatched. The CDR3 sequence is CASSFGDRDTDTQYF. The DNA for the CDR3 is TGTGCCAGCAGTTTTGGGGACAGGGACACAGATACGCAGTATTTT.

This clonotype was counted only a few times. V usage is TRBV12-3 or TRBV12-4 and J usage is TRBJ2-1; D gene ambiguous. The V and J ends lost 0 bases and 0 bases respectively, with 6 bases between them. There are 15 residues in the CDR3. CDR3 amino acids: CASSLAGFSYNEQFF. The DNA for the CDR3 is TGTGCCAGCAGTTTAGCTGGATTCTCCTACAATGAGCAGTTCTTC.

V and J are TRBV11-1 and TRBJ2-3, with 8 positions matching TRBD2. The CDR3 runs 16 residues. The V segment lost 5 bases and the J segment 0 bases; nucleotides outside the gene matches: 7. The germline V gene encodes CDR1 SGHAT and CDR2 FQDESV (reference sequence). DNA of the CDR3: TGTGCCAGCAGCCCCCTTAGCGGGATGAGCACAGATACGCAGTATTTT. Its protein product is CASSPLSGMSTDTQYF.

There are a few counts of this clonotype. The genes are TRBV28 and TRBJ1-5, with D possibly being TRBD1 (6 bases). Germline CDR1 is MDHEN and CDR2 is SYDVKM. The germline V and J ends were trimmed by 5 bases and 7 bases, with 15 bases remaining between them. There are 14 residues in the CDR3. The CDR3 DNA reads TGTGCCAGCAGTGACAGGCGCCCCTGGCAGCCCCAGCATTTT. Protein: CASSDRRPWQPQHF.

The V gene is TRBV20-1, the J gene TRBJ1-5, with 8 bases lining up with TRBD1. The length of the CDR3 is 14 residues. Trimming at V came to 1 base and at J to 1 base, leaving 0 bases not matched to a gene. Per the germline V gene, CDR1 is DFQATT and CDR2 is SNEGSKA (reference sequence). The CDR3 region has the DNA TGCAGTGCTAGAGGGACAGGGAGCAATCAGCCCCAGCATTTT. Translating gives CSARGTGSNQPQHF.

The chain has TRBV5-1 and TRBJ2-1; the match to TRBD2 covers 10 bases. Germline V gene lookup returns CDR1 SGHRS and CDR2 YFSETQ. CDR3 length: 16 amino acids. The V and J ends lost 0 bases and 9 bases, in that order; junction bases with no gene match: 9. This chain's CDR3 is CASSLAQLAGVGEQFF. The DNA of the CDR3 is TGCGCCAGCAGCTTGGCCCAGCTAGCGGGAGTTGGTGAGCAGTTCTTC.

In its sample, this clonotype was seen many times. The chain combines TRBV7-2 with TRBJ1-2; the D is unclear. Germline values: CDR1 SGHTA, CDR2 FQGNSA. V was cut by 5 bases and J by 5 bases, with 15 bases left in between. The CDR3 extends over 14 amino acids. The CDR3 coding sequence is TGTGCCAGCAGCCACGGAAGCAAATTGTATGGCTACACCTTC. Protein sequence: CASSHGSKLYGYTF. The full variable domain, its missing parts supplied by reference TRBV7-2 and TRBJ1-2, is GAGVSQSPSNKVTEKGKDVELRCDPISGHTALYWYRQSLGQGLEFLIYFQGNSAPDKSGLPSDRFSAERTGGSVSTLTIQRTQQEDSAVYLCASSHGSKLYGYTFGSGTRLTVV.

This clonotype occurred a few times. The chain employs TRBV4-1 and TRBJ2-3; D not resolved. The germline V gene encodes CDR1 MGHRA and CDR2 YSYEKL. The V and J ends lost 0 bases and 3 bases respectively, with 7 bases between them. The CDR3 is 14 amino acids. CDR3: CASSQEYRTDTQYF. CDR3 sequence (DNA): TGCGCCAGCAGCCAAGAATACAGAACAGATACGCAGTATTTT.

This clonotype was counted between two and nine times. This chain links TRBV29-1 with TRBJ1-1; D gene unclear. The CDR3 runs 12 residues. With 8 bases removed from V and 2 bases from J, the gap between germline ends came to 12 bases. CDR1 is SQVTM and CDR2 is ANQGSEA in the germline V gene. This chain's CDR3 is CSFRDFNTEAFF. The CDR3 nucleotides are TGCAGCTTCCGGGATTTTAACACTGAAGCTTTCTTT.

V gene TRBV5-6 combines with J gene TRBJ1-5; maybe TRBD1 (5 bases). Trimming left V 0 bases short and J 6 bases short, with 13 bases between. CDR1 and CDR2 (germline): SGHDT, YYEEEE. This CDR3 region has 15 residues. In nucleotides, the CDR3 is TGTGCCAGCAGCTTGGGACAGCGACCCGCTCAGCCCCAGCATTTT. Translating it yields CASSLGQRPAQPQHF. Supplemented by reference TRBV5-6 and TRBJ1-5, the full variable domain reads DAGVTQSPTHLIKTRGQQVTLRCSPKSGHDTVSWYQQALGQGPQFIFQYYEEEERQRGNFPDRFSGHQFPNYSSELNVNALLLGDSALYLCASSLGQRPAQPQHFGDGTRLSIL.

This clonotype was seen a handful of times. The rearrangement joins TRBV20-1 to TRBJ2-1; 13 bases match TRBD2. With 4 bases clipped from V and 6 bases from J, the junction kept 3 bases outside the gene matches. The CDR3 contains 14 residues. The V gene's germline CDR1 is DFQATT and CDR2 SNEGSKA (reference sequence). In DNA, the CDR3 is TGCAGTGCTACACTAGCGGGAGGGGGCAATGAGCAGTTCTTC. Protein: CSATLAGGGNEQFF.

The chain uses TRBV2 and TRBJ2-1; D call uncertain. The CDR3 consists of 13 residues. CDR1 is SNHLY and CDR2 is FYNNEI in the germline V gene. V was pared by 8 bases and J by 5 bases, with 13 bases between. In DNA form, the CDR3 reads TGTGCCAGCCAGGACGGCCGCAACAATGAGCAGTTCTTC. Translated: CASQDGRNNEQFF.

The V gene is TRBV5-1, the J gene TRBJ2-1; TRBD2 aligns across 8 bases. The V gene end was trimmed by 5 bases and the J gene end by 6 bases; junction bases not matched to a gene: 7. The CDR3 consists of 14 residues. Per germline, CDR1 SGHRS and CDR2 YFSETQ. In nucleotides, the CDR3 is TGCGCCAGCAGTGCAAGCGGGAGAATCAATGAGCAGTTCTTC. Amino acid sequence: CASSASGRINEQFF.

The V and J genes are TRBV21-1 and TRBJ2-3; the table's D call of TRBD1 was not tested on the DNA. TRBV21-1 is a listed pseudogene. The CDR3 is 14 amino acids. The CDR3 coding sequence is TGTGCCAGCAGCAATTGCCCTGGGTCAGATACGCAGTATTTT. Its protein is CASSNCPGSDTQYF.

The chain uses TRBV3-1 and TRBJ2-3; 7 bases are shared with TRBD2. V gave up 4 bases and J gave up 6 bases; unmatched junction bases: 7. The CDR3 is 14 residues long. CDR1 and CDR2 from the germline V gene are LGHDT and YNNKEL (reference sequence). CDR3 sequence: CASSLKTSSDTQYF. For the CDR3, the DNA is TGTGCCAGCAGCCTGAAGACTAGCTCGGATACGCAGTATTTT.

A note on this clonotype: At one end, the junction sequence differs from germline, possibly due to a read error. The rearrangement links TRBV7-2 to TRBJ2-5; TRBD1 might be the D (5 bases). The CDR3 consists of 14 residues. Germline CDR1 and CDR2: SGHTA and FQGNSA. The DNA of the CDR3 is TGTGCCAGCACCTTATGGGGCCCTATGGAGACCCAGTACTTC. It encodes CASTLWGPMETQYF.

The V call is TRBV6-5, the J call TRBJ1-1; no clear D gene. Germline V gene lookup returns CDR1 MNHEY and CDR2 SVGAGI. The CDR3 sequence is 14 residues long. Trimming took off 6 bases at V and 2 bases at J, with 13 bases between the two ends. The chain's CDR3 is CASSSRKINTEAFF. In DNA form, the CDR3 reads TGTGCCAGCAGCTCTCGCAAGATAAACACTGAAGCTTTCTTT.

This clonotype was seen a few times. V is TRBV29-1 and J is TRBJ1-5; D might be TRBD1 (5 bases). The CDR3 totals 13 residues. The germline CDR1 and CDR2 sequences are SQVTM and ANQGSEA. The CDR3 protein is CSVTGGVSQPQHF. The CDR3, as DNA: TGCAGTGTAACTGGGGGGGTTTCTCAGCCCCAGCATTTT.

V gene TRBV7-2 combines with J gene TRBJ1-1; D gene uncertain. The V and J ends lost 5 bases and 6 bases respectively, with 10 bases between them. Germline V gene sequence: CDR1 SGHTA, CDR2 FQGNSA. The CDR3 length is 12 residues. The CDR3 here is CASSLPVPEAFF. The CDR3 DNA is TGTGCCAGCAGCCTGCCGGTTCCTGAAGCTTTCTTT.

The CDR3 DNA is TGTGCCATCAGTGAGTCACCCCTCCTTTGGGACACTGAAGCTTTCTTT. This sequence encodes CAISESPLLWDTEAFF. J is TRBJ1-1 and V is TRBV10-3; D not resolved. This CDR3 has 16 amino acids. V was trimmed by 0 bases and J by 3 bases, leaving 14 bases between them. In germline, CDR1 is ENHRY, CDR2 SYGVKD.

V usage is TRBV6-1 and J usage is TRBJ1-2; D is ambiguous. The CDR3 is 15 amino acids. Germline V gene data show CDR1 as MNHNS and CDR2 as SASEGT. Trimming removed 0 bases from V and 4 bases from J, with 12 bases in between. In nucleotides, the CDR3 is TGTGCCAGCAGTGAAGCCATCAGCGGTCTCTATGGCTACACCTTC. Translated, it gives CASSEAISGLYGYTF.